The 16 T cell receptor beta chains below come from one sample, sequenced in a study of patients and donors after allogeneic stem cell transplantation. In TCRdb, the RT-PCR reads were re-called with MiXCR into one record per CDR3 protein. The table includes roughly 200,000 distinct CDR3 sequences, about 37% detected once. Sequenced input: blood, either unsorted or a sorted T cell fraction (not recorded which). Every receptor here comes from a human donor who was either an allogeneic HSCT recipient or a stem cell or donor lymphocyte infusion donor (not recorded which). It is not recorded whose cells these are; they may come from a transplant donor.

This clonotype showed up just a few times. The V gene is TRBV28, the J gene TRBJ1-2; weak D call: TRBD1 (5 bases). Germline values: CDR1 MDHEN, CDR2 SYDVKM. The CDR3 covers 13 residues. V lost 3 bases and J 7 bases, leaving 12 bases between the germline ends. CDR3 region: CASSLKQDFGYTF. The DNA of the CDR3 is TGTGCCAGCAGTTTGAAACAGGACTTTGGCTACACCTTC.

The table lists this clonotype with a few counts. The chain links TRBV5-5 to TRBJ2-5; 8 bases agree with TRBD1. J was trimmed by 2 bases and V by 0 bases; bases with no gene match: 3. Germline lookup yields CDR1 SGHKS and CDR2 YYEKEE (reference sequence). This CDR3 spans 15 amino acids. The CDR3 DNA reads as TGTGCCAGCAGCTTGGCCGGGACAGGTCAAGAGACCCAGTACTTC. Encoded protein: CASSLAGTGQETQYF.

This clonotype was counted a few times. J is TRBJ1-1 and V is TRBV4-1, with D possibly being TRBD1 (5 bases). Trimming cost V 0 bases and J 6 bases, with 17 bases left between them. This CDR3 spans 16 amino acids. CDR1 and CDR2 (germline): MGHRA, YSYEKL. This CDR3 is CASSQDAGPEFPEAFF. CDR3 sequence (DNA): TGCGCCAGCAGCCAAGATGCAGGGCCGGAATTCCCTGAAGCTTTCTTT.

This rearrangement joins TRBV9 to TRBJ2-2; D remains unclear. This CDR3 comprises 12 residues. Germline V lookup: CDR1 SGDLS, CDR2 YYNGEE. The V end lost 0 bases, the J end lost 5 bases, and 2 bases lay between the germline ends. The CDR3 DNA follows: TGTGCCAGCAGCGTAGTTACCGGGGAGCTGTTTTTT. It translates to CASSVVTGELFF.

This CDR3 is CASSHSTGISTDTQYF. The CDR3 region has the DNA TGCGCCAGCAGCCACTCGACAGGGATCAGCACAGATACGCAGTATTTT. This sequence joins TRBV4-3 and TRBJ2-3, with 7 bases that match TRBD1. Unmatched junction bases numbered 6, after V lost 3 bases and J lost 0 bases. Germline-derived CDR1 and CDR2 are LGHNA and YSLEER. This CDR3 contains 16 residues.

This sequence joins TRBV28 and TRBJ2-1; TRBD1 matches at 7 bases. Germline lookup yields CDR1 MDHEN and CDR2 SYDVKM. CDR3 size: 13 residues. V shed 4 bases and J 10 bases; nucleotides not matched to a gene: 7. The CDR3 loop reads CASSSHRGWEQFF. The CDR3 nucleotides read TGTGCCAGCAGTTCCCACAGGGGATGGGAGCAGTTCTTC.

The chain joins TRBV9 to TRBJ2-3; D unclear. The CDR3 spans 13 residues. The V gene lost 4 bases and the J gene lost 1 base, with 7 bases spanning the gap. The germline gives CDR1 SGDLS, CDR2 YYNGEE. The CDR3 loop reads CASSPKGTDTQYF. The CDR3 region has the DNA TGTGCCAGCAGCCCCAAAGGCACAGATACGCAGTATTTT.

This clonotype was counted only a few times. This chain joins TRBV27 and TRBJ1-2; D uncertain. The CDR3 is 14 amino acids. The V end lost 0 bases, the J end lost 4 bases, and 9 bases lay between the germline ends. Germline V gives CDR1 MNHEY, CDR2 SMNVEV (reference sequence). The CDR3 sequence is CASSLSEGGYGYTF. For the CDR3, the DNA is TGTGCCAGCAGTTTATCGGAGGGAGGCTATGGCTACACCTTC.

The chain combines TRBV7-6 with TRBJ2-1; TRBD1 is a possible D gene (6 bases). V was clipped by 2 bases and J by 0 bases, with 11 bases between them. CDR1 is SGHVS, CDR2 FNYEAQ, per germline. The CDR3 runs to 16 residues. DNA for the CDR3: TGTGCCAGCAGCTTATTGCAGGGGTCCTCCTACAATGAGCAGTTCTTC. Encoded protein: CASSLLQGSSYNEQFF.

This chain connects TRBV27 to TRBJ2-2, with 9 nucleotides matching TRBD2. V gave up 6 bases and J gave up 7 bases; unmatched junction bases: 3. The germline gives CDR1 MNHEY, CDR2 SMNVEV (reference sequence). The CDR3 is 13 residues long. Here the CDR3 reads CASRRLADGELFF. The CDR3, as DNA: TGTGCCAGCAGGCGACTAGCGGACGGGGAGCTGTTTTTT.

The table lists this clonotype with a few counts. The CDR3 protein is CASSSMGTDATNEKLFF. CDR3 nucleotide sequence: TGTGCCAGCAGCTCAATGGGGACGGACGCAACTAATGAAAAACTGTTTTTT. The chain recombines TRBV21-1 with TRBJ1-4; the table gives TRBD1 as D, unverified against the DNA. TRBV21-1 counts as a pseudogene. The CDR3 totals 17 residues.

Written as DNA, the CDR3 is TGTGCCAGCAGTGGCCCCCTGGAGACCCAGTACTTC. It translates to CASSGPLETQYF. V usage is TRBV2 and J usage is TRBJ2-5; no clear D. CDR3 size: 12 residues. Deletions cut 4 bases from V and 5 bases from J, with 8 bases between. The germline V gene encodes CDR1 SNHLY and CDR2 FYNNEI.

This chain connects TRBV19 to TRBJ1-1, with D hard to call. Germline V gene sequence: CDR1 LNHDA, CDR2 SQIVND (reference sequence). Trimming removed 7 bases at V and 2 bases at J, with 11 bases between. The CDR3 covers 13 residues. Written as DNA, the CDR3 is TGTGCCAGTAAACCGGACGGAAACACTGAAGCTTTCTTT. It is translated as CASKPDGNTEAFF.

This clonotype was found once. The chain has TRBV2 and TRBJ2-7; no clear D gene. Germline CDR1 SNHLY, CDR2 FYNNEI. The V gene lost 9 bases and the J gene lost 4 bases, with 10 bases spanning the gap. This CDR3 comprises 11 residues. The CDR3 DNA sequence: TGTGCCAGAGGACCAGGTTACGAGCAGTACTTC. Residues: CARGPGYEQYF.

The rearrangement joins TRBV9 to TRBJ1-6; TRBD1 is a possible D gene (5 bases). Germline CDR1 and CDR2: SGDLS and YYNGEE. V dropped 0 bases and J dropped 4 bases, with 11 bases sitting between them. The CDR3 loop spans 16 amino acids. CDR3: CASSVEGGAYNSPLHF. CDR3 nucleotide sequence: TGTGCCAGCAGCGTAGAAGGAGGGGCATATAATTCACCCCTCCACTTT. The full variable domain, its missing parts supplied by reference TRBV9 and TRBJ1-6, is DSGVTQTPKHLITATGQRVTLRCSPRSGDLSVYWYQQSLDQGLQFLIQYYNGEERAKGNILERFSAQQFPDLHSELNLSSLELGDSALYFCASSVEGGAYNSPLHFGNGTRLTVT.

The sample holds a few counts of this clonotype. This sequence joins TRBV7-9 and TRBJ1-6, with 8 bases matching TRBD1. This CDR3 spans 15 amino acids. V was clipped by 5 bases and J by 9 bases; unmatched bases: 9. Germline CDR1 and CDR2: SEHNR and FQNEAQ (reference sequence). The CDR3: CASSHSTGAGSPLHF. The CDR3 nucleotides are TGTGCCAGCAGCCACTCGACAGGGGCGGGTTCACCCCTCCACTTT.